The 5 T cell receptor beta chains reported below all come from one sample, sequenced in a study of T cells in Graves' hyperthyroidism and ophthalmopathy. The TCR beta CDR3 regions underwent amplification using RNA transcripts as the source. The HTBI primer set served for first-round RT-PCR of the TCR CDR3. TCRdb re-called the multiplex PCR reads with MiXCR, one entry per CDR3 protein. Here the sample spans 360,000 or so distinct CDR3 sequences, about a sixth being singletons. Sequences were obtained from blood. These receptors were taken from a woman in her forties with Graves' ophthalmopathy.

This clonotype was seen ten or more times. The rearrangement uses TRBV7-3 and TRBJ2-6, with 10 bases that match TRBD1. CDR3 length equals 19 residues. Unmatched junction bases numbered 13, after V lost 4 bases and J lost 4 bases. CDR1 is SGHTA and CDR2 is FQGTGA in the germline V gene. The CDR3 bases are TGTGCCAGCAGCTCGCCGTTGGGACAGGGGACGACGGGGGCCAACGTCCTGACTTTC. It yields the protein CASSSPLGQGTTGANVLTF.

This clonotype occurred many times. The chain links TRBV5-4 to TRBJ2-5; weak D call: TRBD1 (6 bases). The CDR3 runs to 15 residues. Germline loops: CDR1 SGHNT, CDR2 YYREEE (reference sequence). V gave up 3 bases and J gave up 3 bases, with 15 bases separating them. CDR3 region: CASSSGSDRKETQYF. CDR3 nucleotides: TGTGCCAGCAGCTCTGGATCGGACAGAAAAGAGACCCAGTACTTC.

Regarding this clonotype: A junction end diverges from the germline sequence, so it may reflect a read error. This chain links TRBV7-8 with TRBJ1-6, with 7 bases matching TRBD1. Germline V gene sequence: CDR1 SGHVS, CDR2 FQNEAQ. The CDR3 totals 14 residues. The CDR3 protein is CASRTDREDSSLHF. The CDR3 DNA is TGTGCCAGCCGCACAGACAGGGAAGATTCATCCCTCCACTTT.

This clonotype has a count of ten or more. The V gene is TRBV6-2 or TRBV6-3, the J gene TRBJ2-1; D not resolved. The germline V gene has CDR1 MNHEY and CDR2 SVGEGT. The CDR3 consists of 16 residues. V was pared by 4 bases and J by 3 bases, with 16 bases between. CDR3 DNA sequence: TGTGCCAGCAGTTTGGCTAGTCCAGAAAACTACAATGAGCAGTTCTTC. Amino acid sequence: CASSLASPENYNEQFF.

This clonotype was counted ten times or more. This chain links TRBV6-5 with TRBJ2-7; TRBD1 aligns across 10 bases. V lost 2 bases and J lost 5; bases outside the gene matches: 12. The germline gives CDR1 MNHEY, CDR2 SVGAGI. The CDR3 is 17 amino acids. In DNA form, the CDR3 reads TGTGCCAGCAGTTACGCGAACTCCGGGACAGGGGTGCACGAGCAGTACTTC. Its protein product is CASSYANSGTGVHEQYF.